This is a list of T cell receptor beta chains from one sample in a study of T cell repertoires in cytomegalovirus infection. For these TCRs, the target antigens are not known. Via MiXCR, TCRdb re-called the reads, giving one row per CDR3 protein. This table holds hundreds of thousands of distinct CDR3 sequences, 25% to 40% found once. The source material was cultured CD8+ T cells from PBMCs, sampled from culture after CMV antigen stimulation. These TCRs come from a human donor in good health (CMV status not recorded). Some clones in this sample may be carry-over from other donors' samples. CDR3s include the opening cysteine and the closing phenylalanine or tryptophan. D genes are given only for firm matches. Expanded clones get a size class; other rows say once, few or many, or leave the size out.

TRBJ2-2 | TRBV7-2 | TRBD2 | once | TGTGCCAGCAGCCTTGCTAGCGGGGGGGTCGACACCGGGGAGCTGTTTTTT | CASSLASGGVDTGELFF
TRBJ2-2 | TRBV11-2 | . | few | TGTGCCAGCAGCTTAGTTCCCCGAACAGGCACCGGGGAGCTGTTTTTT | CASSLVPRTGTGELFF
TRBJ2-5 | TRBV7-6 | . | many | TGTGCCAGCAGCTTAGCGTCAGGGTCAGAGGAGACCCAGTACTTC | CASSLASGSEETQYF
TRBJ2-2 | TRBV5-8 | TRBD2 | . | TGTGCCAGCAGCTTAGAACCGGGACTAGAGCCGAACACCGGGGAGCTGTTTTTT | CASSLEPGLEPNTGELFF
TRBJ1-4 | TRBV10-3 | TRBD1 | . | TGTGCCATCAGAGATGATACAGGGGAGGGTGAAAAACTGTTTTTT | CAIRDDTGEGEKLFF
TRBJ1-5 | TRBV7-6 | . | . | TGTGCCAGCAGCCCATCAGGGAAGGGCAATCAGCCCCAGCATTTT | CASSPSGKGNQPQHF
TRBJ1-2 | TRBV7-9 | . | many | TGTGCCAGCAGCTTAGGAGGCAGGGGCCCCTATGGCTACACCTTC | CASSLGGRGPYGYTF
TRBJ2-7 | TRBV5-4 | . | . | TGTGCCAGCAGCTTGGACGGAGGAAAATACGAGCAGTACTTC | CASSLDGGKYEQYF
TRBJ1-1 | TRBV6-1 | . | . | TGTGCCAGCGGGTCATCTGAAGCTTTCTTT | CASGSSEAFF
TRBJ2-1 | TRBV6-5 | TRBD2 | . | TGTGCCAGCAGTTACAGCCAGCGGGGCTACAATGAGCAGTTCTTC | CASSYSQRGYNEQFF
TRBJ2-1 | TRBV4-2 | TRBD2 | few | TGTGCCAGCAGCCAAGAACCCCTACTAGCGGGGGGAGACAATGAGCAGTTCTTC | CASSQEPLLAGGDNEQFF
TRBJ1-2 | TRBV7-2 | . | many | TGTGCCAGCACCAACCTGGACCCTAACTATGGCTACACCTTC | CASTNLDPNYGYTF
TRBJ1-4 | TRBV27 | . | few | TGTGCCAGCAGTTTTCTCCGCAGGAATTTCGGGGAAAAACTGTTTTTT | CASSFLRRNFGEKLFF
TRBJ1-1 | TRBV6-5 | . | few | TGTGCCAGTAGTTACGGGTATGTCACTGAAGCTTTCTTT | CASSYGYVTEAFF
TRBJ2-7 | TRBV27 | . | . | TGTGCCAGCAGTTTGGGGACTCAACTACGAGAGCAGTACTTC | CASSLGTQLREQYF
TRBJ2-7 | TRBV12-3/TRBV12-4 | TRBD2 | few | TGTGCCAGCAGTTGGGGGGGGGGCGAGCAGTACTTC | CASSWGGGEQYF
TRBJ1-5 | TRBV6-1 | . | . | TGTGCCAGCAGTGAATGGCTCGGGCCGGGTGGACGGGGCAATCAGCCCCAGCATTTT | CASSEWLGPGGRGNQPQHF
TRBJ1-1 | TRBV12-5 | . | . | TGTGCTAGTGGTTTAACAGGGCTTGAAGCTTTCTTT | CASGLTGLEAFF
TRBJ2-7 | TRBV10-3 | . | . | TGTGCCATCATGGTCCGTACCCAGGATCTGAGGGAGATTTACTTC | CAIMVRTQDLREIYF
TRBJ2-4 | TRBV6-2/TRBV6-3 | . | . | TGTGCCAGCAGTTACGGGGGGCTGGGAAACATTCAGTACTTC | CASSYGGLGNIQYF
TRBJ1-1 | TRBV6-6 | TRBD1 | . | TGTGCCAGCAGTCGGACACAGGGGGCCACTGAAGCTTTCTTT | CASSRTQGATEAFF
TRBJ1-1 | TRBV6-1 | . | . | TGTGCCAGCAGCAGAAAATACACTGAAGCTTTCTTT | CASSRKYTEAFF
TRBJ2-3 | TRBV29-1 | TRBD2 | few | TGCAGCGTTGAGGTCGACTATAGCGGGGGCACAGATACGCAGTATTTT | CSVEVDYSGGTDTQYF
TRBJ1-6 | TRBV12-3/TRBV12-4 | TRBD1 | many | TGTGCCAGCAGAACGACAGGGGCTAATTCACCCCTCCACTTT | CASRTTGANSPLHF
TRBJ1-2 | TRBV7-6 | . | many | TGTGCCAGCAGCTCGATTGACGGAATTAACTATGGCTACACCTTC | CASSSIDGINYGYTF
TRBJ2-3 | TRBV18 | TRBD1 | few | TGTGCCAGCTCACCGACAACAGGGGCCACAGATACGCAGTATTTT | CASSPTTGATDTQYF
TRBJ2-3 | TRBV4-1 | TRBD2 | . | TGCGCCAGCAGCTATGACAGTAGCGGGGTCACAGATACGCAGTATTTT | CASSYDSSGVTDTQYF
TRBJ2-5 | TRBV7-6 | . | . | TGTGCCAGCACAAGCTTTCAACTAGAAGAGACCCAGTACTTC | CASTSFQLEETQYF
TRBJ2-2 | TRBV7-2 | TRBD1 | many | TGTGCCAGCAGCTTAGGACAGGGCTGGGACACCGGGGAGCTGTTTTTT | CASSLGQGWDTGELFF
TRBJ1-1 | TRBV5-1 | . | . | TGCGCCAGCAGCTTGAGGGGCCTGGGAGCAGGCTTGAACACTGAAGCTTTCTTT | CASSLRGLGAGLNTEAFF
TRBJ2-5 | TRBV7-3 | . | . | TGTGCCAGCAGCCCCCGGGGAACAAATCGGGGTCAAGAGACCCAGTACTTC | CASSPRGTNRGQETQYF
TRBJ1-2 | TRBV2 | . | . | TGTGCCAGCAAGGGCAGATTTAGGGAGTCGAATAACTATGGCTACACCTTC | CASKGRFRESNNYGYTF
TRBJ1-2 | TRBV5-6 | . | many | TGTGCCAGCAGCTTGAGGAGGGACGCAGTTCGGGGCTACACCTTC | CASSLRRDAVRGYTF
TRBJ1-1 | TRBV28 | . | . | TGTGCCAGCAGTGGGTACGGCACTGAAGCTTTCTTT | CASSGYGTEAFF
TRBJ1-5 | TRBV4-1 | . | . | TGCGCCAGCAGCCAAGTCTATCTGAATAGCAATCAGCCCCAGCATTTT | CASSQVYLNSNQPQHF
TRBJ1-2 | TRBV7-8 | . | many | TGTGCCAGCAGCTTAGTTGGGACTGACCATGGCTACACCTTC | CASSLVGTDHGYTF
TRBJ1-2 | TRBV4-1 | . | many | TGCGCCAGCACCCGGGACTTGAACTATGGCTACACCTTC | CASTRDLNYGYTF
TRBJ2-2 | TRBV4-1 | TRBD1 | many | TGCGCCAGCAGCCATGACTTGGACAGGGCGGTCACCGGGGAGCTGTTTTTT | CASSHDLDRAVTGELFF
TRBJ2-2 | TRBV7-2 | . | many | TGTGCCAGCAGCGCCCGAGGAAGGGAGCTGTTTTTT | CASSARGRELFF
TRBJ2-1 | TRBV7-9 | . | few | TGTGCCAGCAGCTTAGTCAACTCCGGAGTGGAGCAGTTCTTC | CASSLVNSGVEQFF
TRBJ2-5 | TRBV5-5 | TRBD2 | . | TGTGCCAGCAGATCAAGCGGGATGCAAGAGACCCAGTACTTC | CASRSSGMQETQYF
TRBJ1-1 | TRBV7-9 | . | many | TGTGCCAGCAGCTTATCGAGTCTTTTGAACACTGAAGCTTTCTTT | CASSLSSLLNTEAFF
TRBJ1-4 | TRBV4-1 | . | many | TGCGCCAGCAGCCAATCGAGCCAGGGTAGTGAAAAACTGTTTTTT | CASSQSSQGSEKLFF
TRBJ2-7 | TRBV29-1 | TRBD1 | few | TGCAGCGTCGCCGGGACAGGGGACGGGTACGAGCAGTACTTC | CSVAGTGDGYEQYF
TRBJ2-5 | TRBV24-1 | . | . | TGTGCCACCAGGTTGGCGGAGACCCAGTACTTC | CATRLAETQYF